This TCR beta chain was retrieved from a study of T-cell memory formation after mild COVID-19. Study summary: Largely, TCR clusters stayed within a single donor.

This clonotype was seen a handful of times. The authors produced TCR alpha and TCR beta cDNA libraries with sample barcodes and UMIs by 5'RACE using constant-segment primers. TCRdb reanalysed the 5' RACE reads using MiXCR and keeps one entry per CDR3 protein. The sample includes roughly 410,000 distinct CDR3 sequences, approximately 24% seen only once; the top ten take 8.5% to 10%. V was pared by 5 bases and J by 5 bases, with 9 bases between. The CDR3 runs to 13 residues. The germline CDR1 and CDR2 sequences are SGHNT and YENEEA. This sequence joins TRBV11-3 and TRBJ2-2; D remains ambiguous. The sequence was collected from an adult woman who had mild COVID-19 (a few samples of this study predate the infection). Cell type and time point are not known. The sequencing input was PBMCs or a T cell subset sorted from them (not recorded which). CDR3: CASSLPPTGELFF. CDR3 nucleotides: TGTGCCAGCAGCCTACCCCCAACCGGGGAGCTGTTTTTT.